This TCR beta chain stems from a study of shared clonotypes between healthy human individuals. At the level of the study: Donors had three CD4 naive, three CD4 memory, two CD8 naive and one CD8 memory plate apiece. Study-wide points: Across subsets, estimated richness was generally greater for naive than for memory populations. Sequencing depth was a factor that was expected to affect clonotype sharing among donors.

Genomic DNA (from each subset) was split evenly across several immunoSEQ plates. Generated by immunoSEQ multiplex PCR, the TCRdb table keeps only in-frame clones and is missing some. The sample carries approximately 700,000 clones, around three quarters recorded once. A note on this clone: Its antigen is unknown.

CDR1 is SNHLY and CDR2 is FYNNEI in the germline V gene. This CDR3 is built from 15 residues. J lost 7 bases, V lost 7 bases, and 12 bases had no gene match. The clonotype comes from a woman in her twenties or thirties in good health. This rearrangement joins TRBV2 to TRBJ2-1; 8 bases match TRBD2. The sequenced material came from memory CD4+ T cells sorted from blood. Subset of the sample: CD45RA-negative fraction. For the CDR3, the DNA is TGTGCCAGCAAAGTTGCGGGAGGCCGGGTAAATGAGCAGTTCTTC. It codes for CASKVAGGRVNEQFF.